The T cell receptor beta chain under discussion was sequenced for a study of identical twins. The donor group consisted entirely of healthy Caucasians. MiXCR was run by TCRdb on the 5' RACE reads, yielding one entry per CDR3 protein. The sample shows roughly 350,000 distinct CDR3 sequences, approximately 10% of them seen only once. This clonotype appeared many times. Sequencing was done on a sample of naive T cells sorted from blood. This sequence originates from a woman between 45 and 65 years old in good health.

DNA of the CDR3: TGCAGCCCCCTAGCGGGAGTGGCAGATACGCAGTATTTT. The encoded protein is CSPLAGVADTQYF. The rearrangement joins TRBV20-1 to TRBJ2-3; 10 positions agree with TRBD2. The CDR3 covers 13 residues. Germline CDR1 DFQATT, CDR2 SNEGSKA (reference sequence).